The 28 T cell receptor beta chains below come from one sample, sequenced in a study of shared clonotypes between healthy human individuals. CD45RO-negative, CCR7-selected cells formed the naive CD8 fraction, which excluded terminally differentiated effector memory CD45RA+ cells. Profiling relied on immunoSEQ multiplex PCR, and the TCRdb table lists in-frame clones only, not all of them. The sample carries under 2,000,000 clones, 85% to 95% recorded once. Input material: naive CD8+ T cells sorted from blood. The receptors stem from a man younger than 35 in good health.

CDR3 bases: TGTGCCAGCAGCGGGGGCACACTAAATGAAAAACTGTTTTTT. It translates to CASSGGTLNEKLFF. This chain uses TRBV9 with TRBJ1-4; possible D gene TRBD1, 5 bases. The CDR3 length is 14 residues. The V and J ends lost 3 bases and 5 bases respectively, with 11 bases between them. CDR1 is SGDLS and CDR2 is YYNGEE in the germline V gene.

This clone was seen once. V gene TRBV7-3 combines with J gene TRBJ2-2, with D possibly matching TRBD1 (6 bases). The V and J ends lost 5 bases and 5 bases respectively, with 12 bases between them. The germline V gene encodes CDR1 SGHTA and CDR2 FQGTGA. The CDR3 is 14 residues long. CDR3 bases: TGTGCCAGCAGCAAAACAGGGCCTACCGGGGAGCTGTTTTTT. It translates to CASSKTGPTGELFF.

The chain employs TRBV6-5 and TRBJ2-7, with 7 bases fitting TRBD1. Germline CDR1 reads MNHEY; CDR2 reads SVGAGI. V shed 6 bases and J 2 bases; nucleotides not matched to a gene: 7. The CDR3 contains 14 residues. The CDR3 is CASRAGTAPYEQYF. DNA for the CDR3: TGTGCCAGCAGGGCCGGGACAGCACCCTACGAGCAGTACTTC.

V and J are TRBV7-8 and TRBJ1-1, with unresolved D. In germline, CDR1 is SGHVS, CDR2 FQNEAQ. Trimming took off 1 base at V and 1 base at J, with 7 bases between the two ends. CDR3 length equals 14 residues. CDR3 sequence reads: CASSLDPANTEAFF. In DNA, the CDR3 is TGTGCCAGCAGCTTAGATCCGGCGAACACTGAAGCTTTCTTT. The variable domain in full, with the rest retrieved from reference TRBV7-8 and TRBJ1-1, is GAGVSQSPRYKVAKRGQDVALRCDPISGHVSLFWYQQALGQGPEFLTYFQNEAQLDKSGLPSDRFFAERPEGSVSTLKIQRTQQEDSAVYLCASSLDPANTEAFFGQGTRLTVV.

The V and J genes are TRBV7-9 and TRBJ2-5; no reliable D call. The CDR3 totals 14 residues. V dropped 4 bases and J dropped 7 bases, with 16 bases sitting between them. CDR1 is SEHNR, CDR2 FQNEAQ, per germline (reference sequence). CDR3 nucleotides: TGTGCCAGCAGCTCCCCTGAAGAGGTAGGGACCCAGTACTTC. It encodes CASSSPEEVGTQYF.

The V and J genes are TRBV27 and TRBJ1-4; no firm D call. This CDR3 comprises 17 residues. CDR1 and CDR2 from the germline V gene are MNHEY and SMNVEV (reference sequence). Trimming stripped 2 bases from V and 0 bases from J, with 13 bases between. CDR3 sequence (DNA): TGTGCCAGCAGTTTAAGTATTGCATATGCAACTAATGAAAAACTGTTTTTT. Translation gives CASSLSIAYATNEKLFF.

V and J are TRBV11-2 and TRBJ1-5; D ambiguous. This CDR3 spans 17 amino acids. Trimming shortened V by 1 base and J by 4 bases, and 17 bases separated the two germline ends. CDR1 is SGHAT, CDR2 FQNNGV, per germline. The CDR3 sequence: CASSLGSGFLLNQPQHF. For the CDR3, the DNA is TGTGCCAGCAGCTTAGGTTCGGGGTTTTTGCTGAATCAGCCCCAGCATTTT.

The rearrangement joins TRBV2 to TRBJ1-1, with TRBD1 as a possible D gene (6 bases). The CDR3 sequence is 14 residues long. The germline V gene has CDR1 SNHLY and CDR2 FYNNEI. Trimming stripped 0 bases from V and 4 bases from J, with 9 bases between. CDR3 in amino acids: CASSEAAGVTEAFF. In DNA form, the CDR3 reads TGTGCCAGCAGTGAAGCGGCAGGGGTCACTGAAGCTTTCTTT.

This chain links TRBV10-3 with TRBJ2-3; D call uncertain. Germline V lookup: CDR1 ENHRY, CDR2 SYGVKD. The CDR3 spans 13 residues. The V and J ends lost 2 bases and 6 bases respectively, with 9 bases between them. The CDR3 coding sequence is TGTGCCATCAGTGAGCTAAGGTCCGATACGCAGTATTTT. Translation: CAISELRSDTQYF.

This chain links TRBV2 with TRBJ2-1, with 8 nucleotides matching TRBD2. The CDR3 runs 17 residues. The J segment lost 1 base and the V segment lost 8 bases, leaving 13 bases of the junction unmatched. CDR1 is SNHLY and CDR2 is FYNNEI in the germline V gene. CDR3 loop: CASPLRGGGTSYNEQFF. The CDR3 DNA sequence: TGTGCCAGCCCCCTCCGTGGCGGGGGGACTTCCTACAATGAGCAGTTCTTC. Full variable domain (outside the CDR3, taken from reference TRBV2 and TRBJ2-1): EPEVTQTPSHQVTQMGQEVILRCVPISNHLYFYWYRQILGQKVEFLVSFYNNEISEKSEIFDDQFSVERPDGSNFTLKIRSTKLEDSAMYFCASPLRGGGTSYNEQFFGPGTRLTVL.

The J gene is TRBJ2-3, the V gene TRBV11-2; TRBD2 aligns across 8 bases. Germline lookup yields CDR1 SGHAT and CDR2 FQNNGV. Germline trimming cut 6 bases from V and 4 bases from J; bases unmatched to any gene: 15. This CDR3 contains 17 residues. The CDR3 DNA follows: TGTGCCAGCAGATCTCCCCTCTTTGGCGGGGGGCCAGATACGCAGTATTTT. This gives the protein CASRSPLFGGGPDTQYF.

The V gene is TRBV5-1, the J gene TRBJ2-7; D may correspond to TRBD1 or TRBD2 (5 bases each). The V and J ends lost 3 bases and 7 bases respectively, with 17 bases between them. CDR1 SGHRS and CDR2 YFSETQ come from the germline V gene. CDR3 length equals 14 residues. CDR3 residues: CASSSTAGAWEQYF. The CDR3, as DNA: TGCGCCAGCAGCTCGACCGCCGGGGCCTGGGAGCAGTACTTC. Complete variable domain (other parts from reference TRBV5-1 and TRBJ2-7): KAGVTQTPRYLIKTRGQQVTLSCSPISGHRSVSWYQQTPGQGLQFLFEYFSETQRNKGNFPGRFSGRQFSNSRSEMNVSTLELGDSALYLCASSSTAGAWEQYFGPGTRLTVT.

The chain joins TRBV11-2 to TRBJ2-7; no clear D. V lost 5 bases to trimming and J lost 0 bases, with 8 bases between them. Germline lookup yields CDR1 SGHAT and CDR2 FQNNGV. CDR3 size: 13 residues. CDR3 sequence (DNA): TGTGCCAGCAGCCCAGAGTACTCCTACGAGCAGTACTTC. Its protein is CASSPEYSYEQYF. The whole variable domain, remainder taken from reference TRBV11-2 and TRBJ2-7, is EAGVAQSPRYKIIEKRQSVAFWCNPISGHATLYWYQQILGQGPKLLIQFQNNGVVDDSQLPKDRFSAERLKGVDSTLKIQPAKLEDSAVYLCASSPEYSYEQYFGPGTRLTVT.

This clone was observed a single time. The chain is built from TRBV28 and TRBJ2-1, with 11 bases aligning to TRBD2. This CDR3 region has 16 residues. CDR1 and CDR2 (germline): MDHEN, SYDVKM. V shed 5 bases and J 5 bases; nucleotides not matched to a gene: 8. For the CDR3, the DNA is TGTGCCAGCAGTCCGGTGACTAGCGGGGACGACAATGAGCAGTTCTTC. Protein sequence: CASSPVTSGDDNEQFF. The full variable domain, its missing parts supplied by reference TRBV28 and TRBJ2-1, is DVKVTQSSRYLVKRTGEKVFLECVQDMDHENMFWYRQDPGLGLRLIYFSYDVKMKEKGDIPEGYSVSREKKERFSLILESASTNQTSMYLCASSPVTSGDDNEQFFGPGTRLTVL.

The chain uses TRBV5-8 and TRBJ2-2; D gene uncertain. Between the trimmed V and J ends, which lost 4 bases and 3 bases, there was a span of 19 bases. Per the germline V gene, CDR1 is SGHTS and CDR2 is YDEGEE. The CDR3 spans 17 residues. The CDR3 reads CASSRELAFEDTGELFF. The CDR3 DNA is TGTGCCAGCAGCCGCGAATTGGCCTTCGAGGACACCGGGGAGCTGTTTTTT.

V usage is TRBV4-1 and J usage is TRBJ1-5; a weak D match, TRBD1 (5 bases). The germline V gene encodes CDR1 MGHRA and CDR2 YSYEKL. Trimming stripped 0 bases from V and 5 bases from J, with 11 bases between. The CDR3 sequence is 15 residues long. CDR3 residues: CASSQDLAGYQPQHF. CDR3 nucleotides: TGCGCCAGCAGCCAAGACTTGGCAGGGTATCAGCCCCAGCATTTT.

This rearrangement joins TRBV19 to TRBJ1-2, with D tentatively TRBD1 (5 bases). Per germline, CDR1 LNHDA and CDR2 SQIVND (reference sequence). The CDR3 runs to 15 residues. With 7 bases removed from V and 4 bases from J, the gap between germline ends came to 19 bases. CDR3 sequence: CASTPGAGSLYGYTF. DNA of the CDR3: TGTGCCAGTACCCCTGGGGCAGGGTCTCTCTATGGCTACACCTTC.

V usage is TRBV10-2 and J usage is TRBJ2-7; 9 bases map to TRBD2. The germline V gene encodes CDR1 WSHSY and CDR2 SAAADI. The CDR3 consists of 15 residues. Trimming took 4 bases from V and 2 from J; bases not matched to a gene: 6. CDR3 protein: CASSGQAGGTYEQYF. For the CDR3, the DNA is TGCGCCAGCAGTGGACAAGCGGGAGGAACCTACGAGCAGTACTTC.

V is TRBV19 and J is TRBJ1-3; 9 bases are a match to TRBD1. The junction had 2 bases not matched to a gene; V was cut back by 3 bases and J by 2 bases. The CDR3 contains 15 residues. CDR1 LNHDA and CDR2 SQIVND come from the germline V gene (reference sequence). CDR3 nucleotide sequence: TGTGCCAGTAGTATGGGGACAGGGACTGGAAACACCATATATTTT. This translates into CASSMGTGTGNTIYF. Full variable domain (outside the CDR3, taken from reference TRBV19 and TRBJ1-3): DGGITQSPKYLFRKEGQNVTLSCEQNLNHDAMYWYRQDPGQGLRLIYYSQIVNDFQKGDIAEGYSVSREKKESFPLTVTSAQKNPTAFYLCASSMGTGTGNTIYFGEGSWLTVV.

The CDR3 sequence is CAIKGTDSNQPQHF. CDR3 nucleotide sequence: TGTGCCATCAAAGGGACCGATAGCAATCAGCCCCAGCATTTT. This rearrangement joins TRBV10-3 to TRBJ1-5, with D possibly matching TRBD1 (5 bases). The CDR3 runs to 14 residues. Trimming stripped 7 bases from V and 0 bases from J, with 10 bases between. Germline CDR1 reads ENHRY; CDR2 reads SYGVKD.

This chain uses TRBV2 with TRBJ2-3, with D perhaps matching TRBD2 (6 bases). The CDR3 loop spans 15 amino acids. CDR1 and CDR2 from the germline V gene are SNHLY and FYNNEI. V was trimmed by 3 bases and J by 1 base, leaving 11 bases between them. The CDR3 here is CASSEASDRTDTQYF. CDR3 bases: TGTGCCAGCAGTGAGGCTAGCGACCGCACAGATACGCAGTATTTT.

This chain connects TRBV4-1 to TRBJ1-1; TRBD1 matches at 7 bases. The germline CDR1 and CDR2 sequences are MGHRA and YSYEKL. The CDR3 runs 13 residues. V shed 4 bases and J 3 bases; nucleotides not matched to a gene: 2. DNA for the CDR3: TGCGCCAGCAGCCCACAGGGGTACACTGAAGCTTTCTTT. Translation: CASSPQGYTEAFF.

The table lists this clone with a count of one. The chain uses TRBV2 and TRBJ2-1, with D possibly TRBD1 on 5 matching bases. CDR1 and CDR2 from the germline V gene are SNHLY and FYNNEI. V was cut by 8 bases and J by 2 bases, with 10 bases left in between. The CDR3 is 13 residues long. CDR3 protein: CASAPGTYNEQFF. DNA for the CDR3: TGTGCCAGCGCACCAGGGACCTACAATGAGCAGTTCTTC.

This clone has only one observation. A junction boundary mismatches the germline segment, possibly from a read error. J is TRBJ1-1 and V is TRBV13, with TRBD1 matching over 7 bases. The CDR3 covers 15 residues. CDR1 is PRHDT and CDR2 is FYEKMQ in the germline V gene (reference sequence). The CDR3 DNA is TGTGCCAGCACCTTAGGGGGCGTCATGAACACTGAAGCTTTCTTT. It encodes CASTLGGVMNTEAFF. Using reference TRBV13 and TRBJ1-1 for the parts outside the CDR3, the full variable domain is AAGVIQSPRHLIKEKRETATLKCYPIPRHDTVYWYQQGPGQDPQFLISFYEKMQSDKGSIPDRFSAQQFSDYHSELNMSSLELGDSALYFCASTLGGVMNTEAFFGQGTRLTVV.

This chain links TRBV4-1 with TRBJ1-1; 9 bases match TRBD1. The CDR3 totals 15 residues. Trimming took 2 bases from V and 1 from J; bases not matched to a gene: 2. Germline V gene sequence: CDR1 MGHRA, CDR2 YSYEKL. Written as DNA, the CDR3 is TGCGCCAGCAGCCAAAGGACAGGGGCGAACACTGAAGCTTTCTTT. This gives the protein CASSQRTGANTEAFF.

The rearrangement links TRBV21-1 to TRBJ2-3. TRBV21-1 corresponds to a pseudogene. This CDR3 is 14 amino acids long. CDR3 DNA sequence: TGTGCCAGCAGCGGCCGGGACAGCACAGATACGCAGTATTTT. This encodes CASSGRDSTDTQYF.

The chain is built from TRBV21-1 and TRBJ1-6. TRBV21-1 is described as a pseudogene. The CDR3 loop spans 12 amino acids. CDR3 sequence (DNA): TGTGCCAGCAGCACCGAGAATTCACCCCTCCACTTT. The encoded protein is CASSTENSPLHF.

CDR3 DNA sequence: TGCGCCAGCAGTAACAGTCTAGAGGATACGCAGTATTTT. Amino acid sequence: CASSNSLEDTQYF. This chain uses TRBV5-1 with TRBJ2-3; D is uncertain. Germline V lookup: CDR1 SGHRS, CDR2 YFSETQ. The CDR3 runs 13 residues. V was shortened by 5 bases and J by 6 bases, with 13 bases between the two germline ends.